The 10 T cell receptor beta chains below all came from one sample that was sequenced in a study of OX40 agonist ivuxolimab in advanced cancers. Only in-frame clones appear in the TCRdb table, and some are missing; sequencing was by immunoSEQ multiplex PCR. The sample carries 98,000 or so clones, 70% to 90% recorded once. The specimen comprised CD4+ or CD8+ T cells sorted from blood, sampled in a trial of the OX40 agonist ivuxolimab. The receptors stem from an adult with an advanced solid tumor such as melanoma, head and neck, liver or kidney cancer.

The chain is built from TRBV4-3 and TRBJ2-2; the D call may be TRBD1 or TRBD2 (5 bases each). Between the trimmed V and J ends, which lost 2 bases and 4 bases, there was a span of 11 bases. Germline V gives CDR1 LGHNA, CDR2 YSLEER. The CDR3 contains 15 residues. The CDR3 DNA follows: TGCGCCAGCAGCCAAAACCCGGGGCCCACCGGGGAGCTGTTTTTT. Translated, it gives CASSQNPGPTGELFF.

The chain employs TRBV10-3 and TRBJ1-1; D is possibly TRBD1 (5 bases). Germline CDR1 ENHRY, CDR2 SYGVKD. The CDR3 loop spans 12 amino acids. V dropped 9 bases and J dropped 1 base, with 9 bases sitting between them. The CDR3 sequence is CAIGQANTEAFF. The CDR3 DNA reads TGTGCCATTGGACAAGCGAACACTGAAGCTTTCTTT.

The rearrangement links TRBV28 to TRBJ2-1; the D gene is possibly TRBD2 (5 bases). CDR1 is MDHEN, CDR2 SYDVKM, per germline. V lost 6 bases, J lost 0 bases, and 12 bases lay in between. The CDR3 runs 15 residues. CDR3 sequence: CASSPGGSSYNEQFF. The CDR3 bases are TGTGCCAGCAGCCCCGGTGGGAGCTCCTACAATGAGCAGTTCTTC.

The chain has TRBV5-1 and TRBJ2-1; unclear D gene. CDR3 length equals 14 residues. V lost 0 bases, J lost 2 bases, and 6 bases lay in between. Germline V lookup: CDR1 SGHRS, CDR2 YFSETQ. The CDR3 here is CASSLEAAYNEQFF. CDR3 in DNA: TGCGCCAGCAGCTTGGAGGCAGCCTACAATGAGCAGTTCTTC.

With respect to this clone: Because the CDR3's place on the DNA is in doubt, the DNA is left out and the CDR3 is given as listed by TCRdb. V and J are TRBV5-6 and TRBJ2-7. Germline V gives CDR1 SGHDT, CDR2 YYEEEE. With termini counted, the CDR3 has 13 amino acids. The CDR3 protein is CASSQDTSSTSYF.

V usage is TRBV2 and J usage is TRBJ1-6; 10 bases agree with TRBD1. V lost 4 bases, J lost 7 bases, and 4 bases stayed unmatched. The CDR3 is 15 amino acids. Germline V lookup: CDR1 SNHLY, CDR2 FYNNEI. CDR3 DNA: TGTGCCAGCAGTGGTCCGGGACAGGGGAATTCACCCCTCCACTTT. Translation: CASSGPGQGNSPLHF.

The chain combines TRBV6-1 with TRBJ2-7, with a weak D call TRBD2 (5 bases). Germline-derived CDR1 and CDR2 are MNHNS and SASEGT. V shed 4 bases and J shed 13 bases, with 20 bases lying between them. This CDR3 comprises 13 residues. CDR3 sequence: CASSAPLPSGLYF. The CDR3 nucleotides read TGTGCCAGCAGTGCCCCGCTTCCAAGCGGCTTATACTTC.

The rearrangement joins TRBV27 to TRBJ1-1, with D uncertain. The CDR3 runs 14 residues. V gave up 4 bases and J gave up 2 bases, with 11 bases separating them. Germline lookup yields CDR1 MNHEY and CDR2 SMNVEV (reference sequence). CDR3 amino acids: CASSSRTGNTEAFF. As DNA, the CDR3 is TGTGCCAGCAGTTCCAGGACGGGTAACACTGAAGCTTTCTTT.

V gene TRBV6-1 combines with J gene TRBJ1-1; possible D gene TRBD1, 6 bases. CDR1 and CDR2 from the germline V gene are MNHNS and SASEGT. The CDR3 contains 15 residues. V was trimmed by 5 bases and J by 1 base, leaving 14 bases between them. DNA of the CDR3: TGTGCCAGCAGTCTTCGAGGACAGCCGAACACTGAAGCTTTCTTT. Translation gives CASSLRGQPNTEAFF.

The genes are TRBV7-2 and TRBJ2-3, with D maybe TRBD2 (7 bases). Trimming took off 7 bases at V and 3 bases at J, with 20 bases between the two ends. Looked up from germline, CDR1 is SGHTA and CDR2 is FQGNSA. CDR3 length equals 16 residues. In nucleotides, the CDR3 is TGTGCCAGCATCCCTAATCCGGGGGGCTCTACAGATACGCAGTATTTT. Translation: CASIPNPGGSTDTQYF.